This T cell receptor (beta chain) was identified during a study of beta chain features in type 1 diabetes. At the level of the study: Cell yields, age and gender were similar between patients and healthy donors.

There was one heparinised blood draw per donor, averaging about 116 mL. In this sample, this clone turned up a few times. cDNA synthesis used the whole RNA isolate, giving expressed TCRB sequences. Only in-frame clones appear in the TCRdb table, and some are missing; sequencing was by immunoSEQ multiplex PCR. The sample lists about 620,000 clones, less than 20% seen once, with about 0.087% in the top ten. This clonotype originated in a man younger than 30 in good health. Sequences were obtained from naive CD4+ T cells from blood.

The chain's CDR3 is CASSIRGVHQPQHF. CDR3 nucleotides: TGTGCCAGTAGTATAAGGGGGGTGCACCAGCCCCAGCATTTT. The rearrangement uses TRBV19 and TRBJ1-5, with D perhaps TRBD1 (6 bases). The length of the CDR3 is 14 residues. The V and J ends lost 2 bases and 7 bases respectively, with 12 bases between them. Germline values: CDR1 LNHDA, CDR2 SQIVND (reference sequence). Filled out from reference TRBV19 and TRBJ1-5, the complete variable domain reads DGGITQSPKYLFRKEGQNVTLSCEQNLNHDAMYWYRQDPGQGLRLIYYSQIVNDFQKGDIAEGYSVSREKKESFPLTVTSAQKNPTAFYLCASSIRGVHQPQHFGDGTRLSIL.